The clone carrying this TCR beta chain was found once. V shed 6 bases, J shed 2 bases, and the junction held 11 bases outside the gene matches. The CDR3 runs 16 residues. The germline gives CDR1 SGHVS, CDR2 FQNEAQ. This sample is part of a study of blood T cell repertoires in COVID-19. Across the whole study: Sources were T cells, B-cell-depleted T cells, or PBMCs; the material itself was cDNA or gDNA.

Sequencing was performed with immunoSEQ multiplex PCR; in TCRdb, only in-frame clones are kept and a portion is missing. The sample gives 250,000 to 350,000 clones, 86% of which show up once; 2.5% to 3.5% is in the top ten. V and J are TRBV7-8 and TRBJ2-3, with 7 bases matching TRBD1. Sequences were obtained from peripheral blood. This TCR derives from a woman aged 30 to 39 with active or convalescent COVID-19. CDR3 in DNA: TGTGCCAGCAGTCTTAGGACAGGCGACCCCACAGATACGCAGTATTTT. It translates to CASSLRTGDPTDTQYF.